Below are 4 T cell receptor beta chains sequenced from a single sample in a study of T cell changes during pregnancy in multiple sclerosis. TCRdb's copy holds only in-frame clones and misses some; the assay was immunoSEQ multiplex PCR. The sample has nearly 70,000 clones, around 90% seen once. The sample in question was peripheral blood, obtained in the second trimester of pregnancy. The receptors were sampled from a female donor in good health, enrolled as a control in a pregnancy study.

This rearrangement joins TRBV5-8 to TRBJ2-7; no reliable D call. This CDR3 has 13 residues. Trimming shortened V by 4 bases and J by 2 bases, and 10 bases separated the two germline ends. Germline CDR1 is SGHTS and CDR2 is YDEGEE. CDR3 loop: CASSLGRTYEQYF. The CDR3 DNA sequence: TGTGCCAGCAGCCTGGGCAGGACCTACGAGCAGTACTTC.

The sample holds one count of this clone. The gene calls are TRBV19 and TRBJ2-1, with 11 nucleotides matching TRBD2. The CDR3 runs 15 residues. CDR1 and CDR2 (germline): LNHDA, SQIVND (reference sequence). The ends lost 3 bases at V and 8 bases at J; junction bases unmatched: 6. Here the CDR3 reads CASSMSTSGSDEQFF. CDR3 bases: TGTGCCAGTAGTATGAGTACTAGCGGGAGTGATGAGCAGTTCTTC.

The chain joins TRBV19 to TRBJ2-1, with TRBD1 matching 8 bases. The CDR3 runs to 15 residues. The germline gives CDR1 LNHDA, CDR2 SQIVND (reference sequence). Trimming took 4 bases from V and 6 from J; bases not matched to a gene: 8. Here the CDR3 DNA reads TGTGCCAGTAGTACGGGGACAGGATTGTTCAATGAGCAGTTCTTC. Protein product: CASSTGTGLFNEQFF.

The chain joins TRBV14 to TRBJ2-7; D call uncertain. Germline V gene data show CDR1 as SGHDN and CDR2 as FVKESK. This CDR3 comprises 12 residues. V was cut by 1 base and J by 4 bases, with 5 bases left in between. The CDR3 is CASSQVRYEQYF. CDR3 in DNA: TGTGCCAGCAGCCAAGTCAGGTACGAGCAGTACTTC.